This TCR beta chain was documented in a study of cytomegalovirus exposure and HLA in healthy donors. Study in general: Unique TCRs numbering around 85 million, obtained from HLA-typed donors, made up an early data release. Study outcomes and limitations: Data from an earlier analysis indicated that most TCR beta V segments were productive either about 87% or about 30% of the time.

The ends were cut back, 5 bases at V and 1 base at J, with 9 bases in the middle. Germline V gene data show CDR1 as MNHEY and CDR2 as SVGAGI. CDR3 length equals 13 residues. Amplification used 60 Vbeta primers and 13 Jbeta primers. Clones were sequenced by immunoSEQ multiplex PCR, and TCRdb holds only the in-frame ones, with some missing. Of roughly 150,000 clones detected, roughly 80% appear once; the ten largest clones hold approximately 2.4%. For this clone: The target antigen is unknown.

The chain carries TRBV6-5 and TRBJ2-7; possibly TRBD1 for D (6 bases). This receptor was identified in a female donor in good health and CMV-seronegative. Sample: PBMCs. CDR3 loop: CASSRQASYEQYF. The CDR3 nucleotides read TGTGCCAGCAGTCGACAGGCGTCCTACGAGCAGTACTTC.